This entry lists 18 T cell receptor beta chains sequenced from one sample in a study of blood T cell repertoires in COVID-19 (dated by TCRdb to about 2020). Libraries came from the immunoSEQ multiplex PCR assay. TCRdb carries this immuneACCESS record with in-frame sequences only. Its versions omit some clonotypes, under half of them owing to an unresolved V gene in the studies checked, with the rest unexplained. Within this sample are under 350,000 clones, with around 90% of them counted one time only. The ten largest account for roughly 2.2% of the sample. Sequenced material: peripheral blood. These receptors all come from a man in his fifties or sixties with acute or convalescent COVID-19.

This chain uses TRBV3-1 (or the pseudogene TRBV3-2) with TRBJ1-5; D is undetermined. Germline CDR1 reads LGHDT; CDR2 reads YNNKEL (reference sequence). This CDR3 has 13 amino acids. V lost 5 bases and J 1 base, leaving 6 bases between the germline ends. For the CDR3, the DNA is TGTGCCAGCAGCTCACAAAGCAATCAGCCCCAGCATTTT. Translation: CASSSQSNQPQHF.

This chain links TRBV3-1 (or the pseudogene TRBV3-2) with TRBJ2-5; tentatively, D is TRBD2 (6 bases). The germline gives CDR1 LGHDT, CDR2 YNNKEL (reference sequence). There are 13 residues in the CDR3. Trimming shortened V by 4 bases and J by 3 bases, and 9 bases separated the two germline ends. The CDR3 DNA follows: TGTGCCAGCAGCCCATGGGAGGAAGAGACCCAGTACTTC. Its translation is CASSPWEEETQYF.

This clone was observed once. The V call is TRBV7-9, the J call TRBJ2-7; a weak D match, TRBD1 (6 bases). CDR1 is SEHNR, CDR2 FQNEAQ, per germline (reference sequence). The CDR3 is 12 residues long. The V end was cut by 5 bases, the J end by 3 bases, with 8 bases between. The CDR3 region is CASSGDNYEQYF. CDR3 in DNA: TGTGCCAGCAGCGGGGACAACTACGAGCAGTACTTC.

The chain has TRBV14 and TRBJ1-4; the D gene is possibly TRBD1 (6 bases). With 0 bases removed from V and 7 bases from J, the gap between germline ends came to 18 bases. CDR1 and CDR2 (germline): SGHDN, FVKESK. The CDR3 totals 17 residues. CDR3 protein: CASSQDIPGHGREKLFF. CDR3 in DNA: TGTGCCAGCAGCCAAGATATCCCGGGACACGGGCGTGAAAAACTGTTTTTT.

The J gene is TRBJ2-5, the V gene TRBV5-1; unclear D gene. Between the trimmed V and J ends, which lost 2 bases and 5 bases, there was a span of 7 bases. CDR3 size: 12 residues. From germline, CDR1 is SGHRS and CDR2 YFSETQ. CDR3 DNA sequence: TGCGCCAGCAGCTTATCATTGGAGACCCAGTACTTC. Translated, it gives CASSLSLETQYF. Variable domain in full (rest from reference TRBV5-1 and TRBJ2-5): KAGVTQTPRYLIKTRGQQVTLSCSPISGHRSVSWYQQTPGQGLQFLFEYFSETQRNKGNFPGRFSGRQFSNSRSEMNVSTLELGDSALYLCASSLSLETQYFGPGTRLLVL.

The CDR3 loop reads CASSPDRVSYGYTF. The CDR3 DNA sequence: TGTGCCAGCAGCCCCGACAGAGTATCTTATGGCTACACCTTC. V usage is TRBV5-4 and J usage is TRBJ1-2; D perhaps matches TRBD1 (5 bases). There are 14 residues in the CDR3. The V end lost 4 bases, the J end lost 5 bases, and 15 bases lay between the germline ends. Per germline, CDR1 SGHNT and CDR2 YYREEE (reference sequence).

J is TRBJ2-3 and V is TRBV5-4, with 9 bases identical to TRBD2. V lost 4 bases and J lost 14; bases outside the gene matches: 14. This CDR3 contains 14 residues. Germline lookup yields CDR1 SGHNT and CDR2 YYREEE (reference sequence). The CDR3 coding sequence is TGTGCCAGCAGCGGGGGCTTAGCGGGGGCGCCCCCGTATTTT. Translating it yields CASSGGLAGAPPYF.

DNA of the CDR3: TGTGCCATCAGTACCTACAGGGAGAACACTGAAGCTTTCTTT. Its translation: CAISTYRENTEAFF. This rearrangement joins TRBV10-3 to TRBJ1-1; tentative D call: TRBD1 (6 bases). The CDR3 is made up of 14 amino acids. Germline loops: CDR1 ENHRY, CDR2 SYGVKD. The germline V and J ends were trimmed by 5 bases and 1 base, with 11 bases remaining between them.

The chain is built from TRBV5-1 and TRBJ2-5; D is perhaps TRBD2 (5 bases). Germline values: CDR1 SGHRS, CDR2 YFSETQ. The V end was cut by 2 bases, the J end by 5 bases, with 16 bases between. The CDR3 has 15 amino acids. For the CDR3, the DNA is TGCGCCAGCAGCTTTAACGACCGTTCGGGGGAGACCCAGTACTTC. It codes for CASSFNDRSGETQYF.

This chain links TRBV19 with TRBJ2-2; a possible D gene is TRBD1 (6 bases). CDR1 and CDR2 (germline): LNHDA, SQIVND (reference sequence). This CDR3 has 15 amino acids. The V gene lost 5 bases and the J gene lost 6 bases, with 16 bases spanning the gap. This CDR3 reads CASSGAGTNSGELFF. The DNA for the CDR3 is TGTGCCAGTAGTGGGGCCGGGACAAACTCCGGGGAGCTGTTTTTT.

The V and J genes are TRBV30 and TRBJ2-7; D gene ambiguous. Per germline, CDR1 GTSNPN and CDR2 SVGIG (reference sequence). The CDR3 extends over 12 amino acids. Trimming shortened V by 4 bases and J by 5 bases, and 12 bases separated the two germline ends. The CDR3 region is CAWMSYPHEQYF. In nucleotides, the CDR3 is TGTGCCTGGATGAGCTATCCACACGAGCAGTACTTC.

V and J are TRBV4-1 and TRBJ1-2; D possibly corresponds to TRBD1 (6 bases). Germline loops: CDR1 MGHRA, CDR2 YSYEKL. Between the trimmed V and J ends, which lost 0 bases and 8 bases, there was a span of 19 bases. CDR3 length: 16 amino acids. Written as DNA, the CDR3 is TGCGCCAGCAGCCAAGATGTAATCGGAACAGGGAGAGGCTACACCTTC. Translation: CASSQDVIGTGRGYTF.

This rearrangement joins TRBV11-2 to TRBJ1-2; D unclear. V was clipped by 5 bases and J by 1 base, with 14 bases between them. From germline, CDR1 is SGHAT and CDR2 FQNNGV. The CDR3 covers 15 residues. In DNA, the CDR3 is TGTGCCAGCAGCCCCGCCGGAGGCATTAACTATGGCTACACCTTC. Its protein product is CASSPAGGINYGYTF.

V gene TRBV7-9 combines with J gene TRBJ1-4; no clear D. Trimming removed 4 bases from V and 7 bases from J, with 10 bases in between. Germline V lookup: CDR1 SEHNR, CDR2 FQNEAQ (reference sequence). CDR3 size: 13 residues. The CDR3 region is CASSSSGSEKLFF. The CDR3 DNA is TGTGCCAGCAGCTCCTCCGGGAGTGAAAAACTGTTTTTT.

The sample holds one count of this clone. The chain couples TRBV3-1 (or the pseudogene TRBV3-2) to TRBJ2-5; perhaps TRBD2 as D (5 bases). CDR1 and CDR2 (germline): LGHDT, YNNKEL (reference sequence). Deletions cut 3 bases from V and 3 bases from J, with 11 bases between. The CDR3 runs 14 residues. This CDR3 is CASSQSTGKETQYF. The CDR3 nucleotides are TGTGCCAGCAGCCAGAGTACGGGGAAAGAGACCCAGTACTTC.

The CDR3 spells CATSSTRVVDTEAFF. The CDR3 nucleotides read TGTGCCACCAGCTCAACGAGGGTGGTGGACACTGAAGCTTTCTTT. The gene calls are TRBV15 and TRBJ1-1, with D uncertain. Germline CDR1 LNHNV, CDR2 YYDKDF (reference sequence). This CDR3 region has 15 residues. V was shortened by 5 bases and J by 3 bases, with 16 bases between the two germline ends. The full variable domain, rest sourced from reference TRBV15 and TRBJ1-1, is DAMVIQNPRYQVTQFGKPVTLSCSQTLNHNVMYWYQQKSSQAPKLLFHYYDKDFNNEADTPDNFQSRRPNTSFCFLDIRSPGLGDTAMYLCATSSTRVVDTEAFFGQGTRLTVV.

The CDR3 region has the DNA TGCAGCGTTGCCTCCGGGACAGGAGGGGAAAAACTGTTTTTT. Translating gives CSVASGTGGEKLFF. The chain couples TRBV29-1 to TRBJ1-4; 8 positions match TRBD1. J was trimmed by 8 bases and V by 4 bases; bases with no gene match: 9. Germline lookup yields CDR1 SQVTM and CDR2 ANQGSEA. The CDR3 has 14 amino acids.

The chain recombines TRBV5-1 with TRBJ2-2; 12 nucleotides line up with TRBD2. V lost 4 bases and J lost 3; bases outside the gene matches: 4. Germline V CDR1 and CDR2: SGHRS, YFSETQ. The CDR3 runs 16 residues. This chain's CDR3 is CASSKRLAGDTGELFF. The CDR3 DNA follows: TGCGCCAGCAGCAAACGACTAGCGGGGGACACCGGGGAGCTGTTTTTT.